This passage covers 19 T cell receptor beta chains from one sample sequenced in a study of Ad26.COV2.S vaccination and SARS-CoV-2 variants. Treatment: some 19 received Ad26.COV2.S at low or high dose, single or two shots; 5 received placebo; per-sample allocation not given. The study sampled participants on day 63 after the first vaccine or placebo injection. This table comes from immunoSEQ multiplex PCR, and its TCRdb copy is limited to in-frame clones, with some not included. Of about 320,000 clones in the sample, about 86% were seen once. The input for sequencing was peripheral blood, taken in a trial of Ad26.COV2.S vaccine versus placebo. The receptors were gathered from a person aged 18-60 years who received the Ad26.COV2.S COVID-19 vaccine or a placebo.

The chain joins TRBV5-1 to TRBJ2-4; 8 bases fit TRBD1. Germline CDR1 is SGHRS and CDR2 is YFSETQ. The length of the CDR3 is 16 residues. V shed 3 bases and J 2 bases; nucleotides not matched to a gene: 7. Written as DNA, the CDR3 is TGCGCCAGCAGCTCACAGGGGGGTCTATCCAAAAACATTCAGTACTTC. Its protein product is CASSSQGGLSKNIQYF.

V and J are TRBV6-5 and TRBJ2-3; the D gene is possibly TRBD1 (6 bases). Trimming removed 6 bases from V and 2 bases from J, with 12 bases in between. Germline lookup yields CDR1 MNHEY and CDR2 SVGAGI. There are 14 residues in the CDR3. CDR3 region: CASSRTAFTDTQYF. The CDR3 coding sequence is TGTGCCAGCAGCCGGACAGCTTTCACAGATACGCAGTATTTT.

This clone was recorded once. The rearrangement uses TRBV2 and TRBJ1-6; D may be TRBD1 (5 bases). Trimming removed 3 bases at V and 11 bases at J, with 11 bases between. Germline CDR1 is SNHLY and CDR2 is FYNNEI. CDR3 size: 13 residues. Here the CDR3 DNA reads TGTGCCAGCAGTGATCGGCAGGGTACACCCCTCCACTTT. It codes for CASSDRQGTPLHF. Based on the CDR3 plus reference TRBV2 and TRBJ1-6, the full variable domain is EPEVTQTPSHQVTQMGQEVILRCVPISNHLYFYWYRQILGQKVEFLVSFYNNEISEKSEIFDDQFSVERPDGSNFTLKIRSTKLEDSAMYFCASSDRQGTPLHFGNGTRLTVT.

The chain couples TRBV5-1 to TRBJ2-3; TRBD2 matches at 10 bases. The CDR3 has 14 residues. V was clipped by 4 bases and J by 8 bases; unmatched bases: 7. Per the germline V gene, CDR1 is SGHRS and CDR2 is YFSETQ. The CDR3 protein is CASSGTSGDGTQYF. The CDR3 bases are TGCGCCAGCAGCGGAACTAGCGGGGACGGTACGCAGTATTTT.

The chain is built from TRBV9 and TRBJ1-1; D is undetermined. Germline CDR1 is SGDLS and CDR2 is YYNGEE. Deletions cut 3 bases from V and 2 bases from J, with 11 bases between. This CDR3 comprises 14 residues. The CDR3 region is CASSAGYRNTEAFF. The CDR3 DNA reads TGTGCCAGCAGCGCCGGGTACCGAAACACTGAAGCTTTCTTT.

The chain employs TRBV19 and TRBJ1-5; 7 nucleotides match TRBD1. With V trimmed by 5 bases and J by 8 bases, 6 bases remained unmatched. Germline CDR1 reads LNHDA; CDR2 reads SQIVND (reference sequence). The CDR3 contains 13 residues. Written as DNA, the CDR3 is TGTGCCAGTAGTGACAGGGTCCGCGAGCCCCAGCATTTT. This gives the protein CASSDRVREPQHF.

This clone came up once. This chain uses TRBV19 with TRBJ1-1, with TRBD1 identical over 7 bases. Trimming took 5 bases from V and 4 from J; bases not matched to a gene: 10. The CDR3 is 15 residues long. The germline V gene has CDR1 LNHDA and CDR2 SQIVND (reference sequence). CDR3 DNA sequence: TGTGCCAGTAGTCCCGGGACAGTAGGTTTCACTGAAGCTTTCTTT. Residues: CASSPGTVGFTEAFF. Full variable domain (outside the CDR3, taken from reference TRBV19 and TRBJ1-1): DGGITQSPKYLFRKEGQNVTLSCEQNLNHDAMYWYRQDPGQGLRLIYYSQIVNDFQKGDIAEGYSVSREKKESFPLTVTSAQKNPTAFYLCASSPGTVGFTEAFFGQGTRLTVV.

This clone has more than one count but fewer than ten. The chain combines TRBV4-3 with TRBJ2-2; the D is unclear. The germline V and J ends were trimmed by 0 bases and 6 bases, with 8 bases remaining between them. In germline, CDR1 is LGHNA, CDR2 YSLEER. The CDR3 has 14 residues. The CDR3 bases are TGCGCCAGCAGCCAAGAGAGACGGGCCGGGGAGCTGTTTTTT. Translated: CASSQERRAGELFF.

This clone has only one observation. The chain is built from TRBV2 and TRBJ2-7; a weak D match, TRBD2 (6 bases). Germline values: CDR1 SNHLY, CDR2 FYNNEI. Trimming shortened V by 6 bases and J by 2 bases, and 11 bases separated the two germline ends. The CDR3 spans 13 residues. The CDR3 is CASRGTLAYEQYF. In DNA form, the CDR3 reads TGTGCCAGCAGGGGGACTTTAGCCTACGAGCAGTACTTC.

The chain has TRBV18 and TRBJ2-7; TRBD2 might be the D (7 bases). The CDR3 length is 17 residues. CDR1 and CDR2 from the germline V gene are KGHSH and LQKENI. V dropped 0 bases and J dropped 3 bases, with 18 bases sitting between them. The CDR3 coding sequence is TGTGCCAGCTCACCACCGGGGTTCCGGGGGGCTAACTACGAGCAGTACTTC. Translating gives CASSPPGFRGANYEQYF.

The chain couples TRBV15 to TRBJ1-1; D is ambiguous. CDR1 and CDR2 from the germline V gene are LNHNV and YYDKDF (reference sequence). CDR3 length: 15 residues. The V gene lost 0 bases and the J gene lost 5 bases, with 13 bases spanning the gap. The CDR3 region has the DNA TGTGCCACCAGCAGAGATGCGAGGGCTGGGACTGAAGCTTTCTTT. Encoded protein: CATSRDARAGTEAFF.

This clone was seen more than once but under ten times. CDR3 nucleotides: TGTGCCAGCAGCCTAGGACTAGCAGGTGAGGCCTACGAGCAGTACTTC. Protein sequence: CASSLGLAGEAYEQYF. This chain links TRBV9 with TRBJ2-7, with 8 bases that match TRBD2. Germline V gene lookup returns CDR1 SGDLS and CDR2 YYNGEE. This CDR3 has 16 residues. V lost 4 bases and J lost 2; bases outside the gene matches: 11.

This sequence joins TRBV5-4 and TRBJ1-3; 7 bases match TRBD1. The CDR3 spans 15 residues. The V gene's germline CDR1 is SGHNT and CDR2 YYREEE (reference sequence). Unmatched junction bases numbered 10, after V lost 4 bases and J lost 6 bases. DNA for the CDR3: TGTGCCAGCAGCCGGGGAGGGGGCAGTGAAAACACCATATATTTT. Encoded protein: CASSRGGGSENTIYF.

This clone was recorded once. The V and J genes are TRBV30 and TRBJ2-3; D is unclear. Per the germline V gene, CDR1 is GTSNPN and CDR2 is SVGIG (reference sequence). V lost 1 base to trimming and J lost 6 bases, with 11 bases between them. This CDR3 contains 13 residues. The CDR3 is CAWSETPGDTQYF. The CDR3, as DNA: TGTGCCTGGAGTGAAACCCCTGGCGATACGCAGTATTTT.

The rearrangement joins TRBV3-1 (or the pseudogene TRBV3-2) to TRBJ2-1; 7 bases line up with TRBD2. Germline V gene lookup returns CDR1 LGHDT and CDR2 YNNKEL (reference sequence). V dropped 2 bases and J dropped 0; count of bases not matched to a gene: 7. The CDR3 spans 17 residues. Here the CDR3 reads CASSQYDGGNSYNEQFF. CDR3 coding DNA: TGTGCCAGCAGCCAATATGACGGGGGGAACTCCTACAATGAGCAGTTCTTC.

This chain joins TRBV6-5 and TRBJ2-2, with D uncertain. V was cut by 8 bases and J by 5 bases, with 15 bases left in between. Germline V lookup: CDR1 MNHEY, CDR2 SVGAGI. The CDR3 length is 14 residues. The CDR3 is CASPPATRTGELFF. In DNA form, the CDR3 reads TGTGCCAGCCCCCCGGCCACTCGGACCGGGGAGCTGTTTTTT.

This chain links TRBV7-8 with TRBJ2-1; maybe TRBD1 (5 bases). The CDR3 sequence is 14 residues long. Germline assignment: CDR1 SGHVS and CDR2 FQNEAQ. Trimming took off 5 bases at V and 4 bases at J, with 12 bases between the two ends. The CDR3 DNA follows: TGTGCCAGCAGCCTAGGACAATTTTACAATGAGCAGTTCTTC. This translates into CASSLGQFYNEQFF.

To note about this clone: The same CDR3 also results from other DNA sequences found in this sample. This rearrangement joins TRBV30 to TRBJ1-5; D unresolved. The CDR3 runs to 14 residues. V lost 0 bases and J 0 bases, leaving 6 bases between the germline ends. CDR1 and CDR2 from the germline V gene are GTSNPN and SVGIG (reference sequence). The CDR3 is CAWSVQASNQPQHF. In nucleotides, the CDR3 is TGTGCCTGGAGTGTCCAGGCTAGCAATCAGCCCCAGCATTTT.

The rearrangement uses TRBV9 and TRBJ1-1, with 9 positions matching TRBD1. Germline values: CDR1 SGDLS, CDR2 YYNGEE. The CDR3 extends over 15 amino acids. J gave up 5 bases and V 0 bases, and 5 bases lay outside the gene matches. CDR3 DNA: TGTGCCAGCAGCGTAGACAGGGGGCGCTTAACTGAAGCTTTCTTT. It encodes CASSVDRGRLTEAFF.